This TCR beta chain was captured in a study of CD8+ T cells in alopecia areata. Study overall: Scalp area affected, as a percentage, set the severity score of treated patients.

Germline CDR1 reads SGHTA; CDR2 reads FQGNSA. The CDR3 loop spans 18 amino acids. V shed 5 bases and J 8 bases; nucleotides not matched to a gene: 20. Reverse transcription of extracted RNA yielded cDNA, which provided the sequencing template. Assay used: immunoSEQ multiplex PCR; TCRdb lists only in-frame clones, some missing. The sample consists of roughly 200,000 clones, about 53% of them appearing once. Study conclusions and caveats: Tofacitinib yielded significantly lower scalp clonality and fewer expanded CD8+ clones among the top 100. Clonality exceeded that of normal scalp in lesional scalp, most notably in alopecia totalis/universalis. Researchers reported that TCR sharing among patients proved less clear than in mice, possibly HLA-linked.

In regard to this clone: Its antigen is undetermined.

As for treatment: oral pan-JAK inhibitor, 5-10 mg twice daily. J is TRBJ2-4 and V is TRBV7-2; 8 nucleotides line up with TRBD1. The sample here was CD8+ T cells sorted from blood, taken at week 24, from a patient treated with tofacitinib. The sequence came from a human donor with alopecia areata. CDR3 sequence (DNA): TGTGCCAGCAGCCTATCAATGGACAGGGTAGACGGTTGGGACATTCAGTACTTC. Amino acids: CASSLSMDRVDGWDIQYF.